The rows below give T cell receptor beta chains drawn from one sample of a study of T cells after posttransplantation cyclophosphamide. Some clones are missing from TCRdb's copy, which holds only in-frame ones; the method was immunoSEQ multiplex PCR. The table lists some 14,000 clones, with no singletons. Sequencing was performed on PBMCs, taken around 1,200 days after allogeneic stem cell transplant with posttransplant cyclophosphamide. Source of these receptors: a female patient aged 40 to 55 who received an allogeneic stem cell transplant from a related donor, was CMV-positive, and had no GVHD. T cells may partly derive from the graft donor. CDR3s include the opening cysteine and the closing phenylalanine or tryptophan. D genes are given only for firm matches. Clone size is given for some rows only: seen once, a few or many times, or a class if the clone is expanded.

j_gene	abundance	v_gene	len	d_gene	CDR3nt	CDR3aa
TRBJ1-3	many	TRBV5-1	12	-	TGCGCCAGCAGAGAGACAGGAGACACCATATATTTT	CASRETGDTIYF
TRBJ2-5	many	TRBV6-1	13	-	TGTGCCAGCAGAGAGACAGTGGGAGAGACCCAGTACTTC	CASRETVGETQYF
TRBJ1-1	-	TRBV14	16	TRBD1	TGTGCCAGCAGCCACCGGACAGGGGCCATGAACACTGAAGCTTTCTTT	CASSHRTGAMNTEAFF
TRBJ2-3	many	TRBV5-1	12	-	TGCGCCAGCAGCCGCGGCGAAGGTACGCAGTATTTT	CASSRGEGTQYF
TRBJ2-1	few	TRBV5-1	15	TRBD2	TGCGCCAGCAGCTTACTAGCGGGGGGGGACAATGAGCAGTTCTTC	CASSLLAGGDNEQFF
TRBJ1-1	many	TRBV7-8	15	TRBD1	TGTGCCAGCAACCGACAGGGGGCGTTGAGGACTGAAGCTTTCTTT	CASNRQGALRTEAFF
TRBJ1-2	many	TRBV10-3	12	-	TGTGCCATCAGTGAGTCGGGAGGGCTTAAGACCTTC	CAISESGGLKTF
TRBJ2-5	few	TRBV5-1	15	-	TGCGCCAGCAGAATGGGGGCAGGGATGTGGGAGACCCAGTACTTC	CASRMGAGMWETQYF
TRBJ1-1	-	TRBV10-3	11	-	TGTGCCATCACCAGGGGCACTGAAGCTTTCTTT	CAITRGTEAFF
TRBJ2-5	many	TRBV7-9	13	-	TGTGCCAGCAGGTCCGGGGACCAAGAGACCCAGTACTTC	CASRSGDQETQYF
TRBJ2-7	many	TRBV27	13	-	TGTGCCAGCCTTGGTCTGGGGGGATACGAGCAGTACTTC	CASLGLGGYEQYF
TRBJ2-2	many	TRBV5-4	15	-	TGTGCCAGCAGCTATCCGGGACAGAACACCGGGGAGCTGTTTTTT	CASSYPGQNTGELFF
TRBJ2-1	many	TRBV7-9	13	TRBD1	TGTGCCAGCACGAGACAGGGCGACAATGAGCAGTTCTTC	CASTRQGDNEQFF
TRBJ2-3	-	TRBV7-9	14	TRBD2	TGTGCCAGCAGCCCGACTAGCGCCCCAGATACGCAGTATTTT	CASSPTSAPDTQYF
TRBJ1-6	-	TRBV27	12	TRBD1	TGTGCCAGCAGTTTAAGACAGGGATACCTCCACTTT	CASSLRQGYLHF
TRBJ1-4	many	TRBV7-8	14	-	TGTGCCAGCAGCTCAACAGGGAATGGTGAAAAACTGTTTTTT	CASSSTGNGEKLFF
TRBJ2-7	many	TRBV4-2	15	TRBD2	TGTGCCAGCAGCCAATCCACTAGCGGACAATACGAGCAGTACTTC	CASSQSTSGQYEQYF
TRBJ1-5	many	TRBV5-5	14	-	TGTGCCAGCAGCTGGACAGAGACGAATCAGCCCCAGCATTTT	CASSWTETNQPQHF
TRBJ1-1	few	TRBV6-6	13	-	TGTGCCAGCAGTTACTCTGAGGGAACTGAAGCTTTCTTT	CASSYSEGTEAFF
TRBJ2-7	many	TRBV5-6	14	TRBD1	TGTGCCAGCAGCGCCCCGGGACAGTTCTACGAGCAGTACTTC	CASSAPGQFYEQYF
TRBJ2-1	many	TRBV7-3	15	TRBD2	TGTGCCAGCAGTTATAGCGGGGGAAACTACAATGAGCAGTTCTTC	CASSYSGGNYNEQFF
TRBJ1-1	medium-sized	TRBV9	15	TRBD1	TGTGCCAGCAGCCCCACGGGACAGGGAATCCTTGAAGCTTTCTTT	CASSPTGQGILEAFF
TRBJ2-2	-	TRBV5-6	18	TRBD2	TGTGCCAGCAGCTTCTCCGGGACTAGCGGACATAACACCGGGGAGCTGTTTTTT	CASSFSGTSGHNTGELFF
TRBJ2-1	many	TRBV6-5	14	-	TGTGCCAGCAGTTACAAAGGACTCCACAATGAGCAGTTCTTC	CASSYKGLHNEQFF
TRBJ2-3	many	TRBV27	12	TRBD2	TGTGTGACTAGCGGGGGCTTTGATACGCAGTATTTT	CVTSGGFDTQYF
TRBJ1-4	-	TRBV7-9	11	-	TGTGCCAGCAGCTTTGGAGGGGAACTGTTTTTT	CASSFGGELFF
TRBJ1-5	many	TRBV27	15	TRBD1	TGTGCCAGCAAACCAGGGGGCTATAGCAATCAGCCCCAGCATTTT	CASKPGGYSNQPQHF
TRBJ2-2	many	TRBV7-2	17	TRBD2	TGTGCCAGCAGCTCCAACCCGGGACTAGCGGGAGGCAGGGAGCTGTTTTTT	CASSSNPGLAGGRELFF
TRBJ2-7	few	TRBV6-5	14	TRBD1	TGTGCCAGAGGGGTCGGGACAGGGTCCTACGAGCAGTACTTC	CARGVGTGSYEQYF
TRBJ2-7	-	TRBV9	14	TRBD1	TGTGCCAGCAGCGTCGGGACAGAACCCTACGAGCAGTACTTC	CASSVGTEPYEQYF
TRBJ2-5	many	TRBV7-3	14	-	TGTGCCAGCAGCTCCGGGACAAACCAAGAGACCCAGTACTTC	CASSSGTNQETQYF
TRBJ2-1	many	TRBV9	15	-	TGTGCCAGCAGCGCCGACAGACAGCCCTACAATGAGCAGTTCTTC	CASSADRQPYNEQFF
TRBJ2-2	many	TRBV7-2	15	TRBD2	TGTGCCAGCAGCTTAAGCGGGGGGGGCACCGGGGAGCTGTTTTTT	CASSLSGGGTGELFF
TRBJ1-2	few	TRBV5-6	14	TRBD1	TGTGCCAGCAGCTTGGCCGGGACAGGCACCGGCTACACCTTC	CASSLAGTGTGYTF
TRBJ2-3	-	TRBV19	14	-	TGTGCCAGTAAAAACCGGTTTAGCACAGATACGCAGTATTTT	CASKNRFSTDTQYF
TRBJ1-1	many	TRBV25-1	16	-	TGTGCCAGCAGTGAAAAGAGGCAGGGATTGAACACTGAAGCTTTCTTT	CASSEKRQGLNTEAFF
TRBJ2-1	few	TRBV6-1	13	-	TGTGCCAGCAGGCCCATAGGGGGTAATGAGCAGTTCTTC	CASRPIGGNEQFF
TRBJ1-1	medium-sized	TRBV4-1	14	-	TGCGCCAGCAGCCCAGCGGGGGGGAACACTGAAGCTTTCTTT	CASSPAGGNTEAFF
TRBJ2-3	many	TRBV6-1	17	TRBD1	TGTGCCAGCAGTGCTCGTCCGAGGGGGCTTCGCACAGATACGCAGTATTTT	CASSARPRGLRTDTQYF
TRBJ2-7	many	TRBV19	16	TRBD1	TGTGCCAGTAGCTCTCTGGGACAGGGGGCTTCCTACGAGCAGTACTTC	CASSSLGQGASYEQYF
TRBJ2-1	many	TRBV7-8	16	TRBD2	TGTGCCAGCAGCTTAGCGGATTGGGGACTAGGGGGTGAGCAGTTCTTC	CASSLADWGLGGEQFF
TRBJ2-3	few	TRBV29-1	13	-	TGCAGCGTGGAGACTAGGCGGGCAGATACGCAGTATTTT	CSVETRRADTQYF
TRBJ1-2	many	TRBV18	17	TRBD1	TGTGCCAGCTCACTTCCGGGACAGGGAATTCCCCCGAGGGGCTACACCTTC	CASSLPGQGIPPRGYTF